The TCR beta chain under discussion was sequenced for a study of shared clonotypes between healthy human individuals. Study-level findings and limits: Even with large depth, rarefaction showed that sorted-subset sequencing was incomplete.

A deep-level run was used for the assay. Only in-frame clones appear in the TCRdb table, and some are missing; sequencing was by immunoSEQ multiplex PCR. This table holds some 2,500,000 clones, over 85% found once. Turning to this clone: What it binds is unknown.

V shed 8 bases and J shed 6 bases, with 11 bases lying between them. Germline V gene sequence: CDR1 MDHEN, CDR2 SYDVKM. This CDR3 region has 12 residues. The chain joins TRBV28 to TRBJ1-5; D remains ambiguous. This TCR was sampled from a young man in good health. Some clones in this sample may be carry-over from other donors' samples. Source material: naive CD4+ T cells from PBMCs. Subset reported: CD45RA+ positively selected. The CDR3 region is CASGSPSQPQHF. CDR3 coding DNA: TGTGCCAGCGGCTCCCCCAGTCAGCCCCAGCATTTT. The full variable domain, its missing parts supplied by reference TRBV28 and TRBJ1-5, is DVKVTQSSRYLVKRTGEKVFLECVQDMDHENMFWYRQDPGLGLRLIYFSYDVKMKEKGDIPEGYSVSREKKERFSLILESASTNQTSMYLCASGSPSQPQHFGDGTRLSIL.